This T cell receptor (beta chain) was found in a study of blood T cell repertoires in COVID-19. The table came from immunoSEQ multiplex PCR; TCRdb's copy has only in-frame clones and leaves some out. The table records approximately 150,000 clones, around 81% of them present only once. The CDR3 is made up of 14 amino acids. V was shortened by 2 bases and J by 5 bases, with 13 bases between the two germline ends. Germline V gives CDR1 SGHVS, CDR2 FQNEAQ. The clonotype comes from a man aged 70-80 years with active or convalescent COVID-19. This sequence joins TRBV7-8 and TRBJ2-7, with D perhaps matching TRBD1 (5 bases). What was sequenced was peripheral blood. In DNA form, the CDR3 reads TGTGCCAGCAGCTTACGTTTTGGGGCGAACGAGCAGTACTTC. This translates into CASSLRFGANEQYF.